The 13 T cell receptor beta chains reported below all come from one sample, sequenced in a study of OX40 agonist ivuxolimab in advanced cancers. Here immunoSEQ multiplex PCR was the method, and the copy in TCRdb shows in-frame clones only, minus some. The profile shows 45,000 or so clones, roughly 80% of them singletons. Sequencing used CD4+ or CD8+ T cells sorted from blood, obtained in a trial of the OX40 agonist ivuxolimab. Receptors originate from an adult with an advanced solid tumor such as melanoma, head and neck, liver or kidney cancer.

The V and J genes are TRBV15 and TRBJ1-2; maybe TRBD1 (6 bases). CDR1 is LNHNV, CDR2 YYDKDF, per germline (reference sequence). The V gene lost 5 bases and the J gene lost 4 bases, with 17 bases spanning the gap. CDR3 length: 15 residues. The CDR3 coding sequence is TGTGCCACCAGCGGGGGATACCGGGACACCTATGGCTACACCTTC. This gives the protein CATSGGYRDTYGYTF. The entire variable domain, with the rest obtained from reference TRBV15 and TRBJ1-2, is as follows: DAMVIQNPRYQVTQFGKPVTLSCSQTLNHNVMYWYQQKSSQAPKLLFHYYDKDFNNEADTPDNFQSRRPNTSFCFLDIRSPGLGDTAMYLCATSGGYRDTYGYTFGSGTRLTVV.

V gene TRBV7-2 combines with J gene TRBJ2-4; 9 bases align to TRBD2. The V and J ends lost 4 bases and 4 bases, in that order; junction bases with no gene match: 5. Germline values: CDR1 SGHTA, CDR2 FQGNSA. CDR3 length: 15 residues. The CDR3 bases are TGTGCCAGCAGCTCCTATCTAGCGGGGAAAAACATTCAGTACTTC. Its protein is CASSSYLAGKNIQYF.

The chain recombines TRBV11-2 with TRBJ2-2, with TRBD2 identical over 7 bases. Germline loops: CDR1 SGHAT, CDR2 FQNNGV. The CDR3 sequence is 15 residues long. With 5 bases clipped from V and 4 bases from J, the junction kept 7 bases outside the gene matches. The DNA of the CDR3 is TGTGCCAGCAGCCTAACTAGCGTAACCACCGGGGAGCTGTTTTTT. Its protein product is CASSLTSVTTGELFF. Combining the CDR3 with reference TRBV11-2 and TRBJ2-2 gives the whole variable domain EAGVAQSPRYKIIEKRQSVAFWCNPISGHATLYWYQQILGQGPKLLIQFQNNGVVDDSQLPKDRFSAERLKGVDSTLKIQPAKLEDSAVYLCASSLTSVTTGELFFGEGSRLTVL.

The genes are TRBV5-1 and TRBJ1-4; the D gene is possibly TRBD1 (5 bases). Trimming pared 3 bases from V and 8 bases from J, leaving 11 bases between. CDR1 and CDR2 (germline): SGHRS, YFSETQ. This CDR3 contains 13 residues. The CDR3, as DNA: TGCGCCAGCAGCTGGCAGGGTAACGAAAAACTGTTTTTT. It codes for CASSWQGNEKLFF.

The V and J genes are TRBV19 and TRBJ1-1; perhaps TRBD1 as D (5 bases). V shed 7 bases and J shed 0 bases, with 12 bases lying between them. Germline assignment: CDR1 LNHDA and CDR2 SQIVND (reference sequence). The CDR3 has 14 residues. For the CDR3, the DNA is TGTGCCAGTACCCAGGGTATCATGAACACTGAAGCTTTCTTT. Its translation is CASTQGIMNTEAFF.

This clone was seen once. The chain links TRBV6-4 to TRBJ2-1, with D unclear. This CDR3 has 14 amino acids. Germline lookup yields CDR1 MRHNA and CDR2 SNTAGT. V was pared by 3 bases and J by 0 bases, with 6 bases between. The DNA of the CDR3 is TGTGCCAGCAGTGAACAGAGCTCCTACAATGAGCAGTTCTTC. It specifies CASSEQSSYNEQFF.

J is TRBJ2-1 and V is TRBV9; 12 bases are a match to TRBD2. The germline CDR1 and CDR2 sequences are SGDLS and YYNGEE. With 4 bases clipped from V and 4 bases from J, the junction kept 6 bases outside the gene matches. The CDR3 covers 16 residues. The DNA of the CDR3 is TGTGCCAGCAGCCCCCACGGACTAGCGGGATACAATGAGCAGTTCTTC. Translation: CASSPHGLAGYNEQFF.

The chain couples TRBV19 to TRBJ2-7; TRBD1 matches 8 bases. Germline CDR1 LNHDA, CDR2 SQIVND (reference sequence). The CDR3 is made up of 12 amino acids. V trimming: 9 bases; J trimming: 1 base; junction bases outside the gene matches: 2. The CDR3 reads CASGQGSYEQYF. The CDR3 coding sequence is TGTGCCAGCGGACAGGGATCCTACGAGCAGTACTTC.

The chain uses TRBV29-1 and TRBJ1-2; D is uncertain. V was trimmed by 3 bases and J by 7 bases, leaving 9 bases between them. Germline V gene sequence: CDR1 SQVTM, CDR2 ANQGSEA. The CDR3 consists of 11 residues. The CDR3 spells CSVDSSIGYTF. The CDR3 coding sequence is TGCAGCGTTGACAGTTCTATTGGCTACACCTTC.

This clone was detected only a few times. The chain has TRBV11-2 and TRBJ2-5, with TRBD2 as a possible D gene (6 bases). Germline lookup yields CDR1 SGHAT and CDR2 FQNNGV. The CDR3 length is 15 residues. With 2 bases removed from V and 2 bases from J, the gap between germline ends came to 12 bases. The CDR3 protein is CASSLLGTEQETQYF. The DNA for the CDR3 is TGTGCCAGCAGCTTATTGGGGACTGAACAAGAGACCCAGTACTTC.

The chain joins TRBV19 to TRBJ2-3, with a weak D call TRBD2 (5 bases). Germline values: CDR1 LNHDA, CDR2 SQIVND (reference sequence). V gave up 10 bases and J gave up 4 bases, with 18 bases separating them. The length of the CDR3 is 14 residues. The CDR3 sequence is CATKSGNSADTQYF. CDR3 coding DNA: TGTGCCACCAAATCCGGGAACAGCGCAGATACGCAGTATTTT.

The chain links TRBV27 to TRBJ1-5; 9 nucleotides line up with TRBD1. The V segment lost 3 bases and the J segment 6 bases; nucleotides outside the gene matches: 3. Germline V gives CDR1 MNHEY, CDR2 SMNVEV (reference sequence). The CDR3 is 14 residues long. The CDR3 loop reads CASSLGQGSQPQHF. CDR3 DNA: TGTGCCAGCAGTTTGGGACAGGGCAGTCAGCCCCAGCATTTT.

The V call is TRBV6-1, the J call TRBJ1-2; TRBD1 might be the D (5 bases). CDR1 MNHNS and CDR2 SASEGT come from the germline V gene. CDR3 length: 18 amino acids. Trimming stripped 3 bases from V and 2 bases from J, with 22 bases between. CDR3 in amino acids: CASSERMGGGNNNYGYTF. In nucleotides, the CDR3 is TGTGCCAGCAGTGAGAGGATGGGGGGGGGAAATAACAACTATGGCTACACCTTC.